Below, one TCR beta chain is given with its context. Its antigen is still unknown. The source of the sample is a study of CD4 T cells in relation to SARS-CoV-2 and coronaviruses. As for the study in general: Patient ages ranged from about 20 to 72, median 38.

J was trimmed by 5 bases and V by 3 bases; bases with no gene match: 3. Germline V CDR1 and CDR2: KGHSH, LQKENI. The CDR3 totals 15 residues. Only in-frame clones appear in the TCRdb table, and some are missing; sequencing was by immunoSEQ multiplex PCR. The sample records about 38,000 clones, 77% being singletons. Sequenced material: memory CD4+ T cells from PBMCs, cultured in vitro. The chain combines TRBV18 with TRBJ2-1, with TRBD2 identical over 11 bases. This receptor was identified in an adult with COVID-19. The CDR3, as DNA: TGTGCCAGCTCACCGGGGACTAGCGGTAACAATGAGCAGTTCTTC. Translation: CASSPGTSGNNEQFF.